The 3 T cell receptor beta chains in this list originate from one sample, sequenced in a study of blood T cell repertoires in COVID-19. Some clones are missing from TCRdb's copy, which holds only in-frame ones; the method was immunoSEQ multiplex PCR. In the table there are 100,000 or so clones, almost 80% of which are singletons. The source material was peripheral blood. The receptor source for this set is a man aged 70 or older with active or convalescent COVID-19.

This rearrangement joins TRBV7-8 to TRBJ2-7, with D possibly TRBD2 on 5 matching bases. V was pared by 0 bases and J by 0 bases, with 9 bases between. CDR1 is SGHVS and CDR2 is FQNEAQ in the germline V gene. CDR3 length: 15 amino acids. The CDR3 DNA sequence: TGTGCCAGCAGCTTAGCGAGCGGTAGCTCCTACGAGCAGTACTTC. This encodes CASSLASGSSYEQYF. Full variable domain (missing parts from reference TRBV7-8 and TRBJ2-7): GAGVSQSPRYKVAKRGQDVALRCDPISGHVSLFWYQQALGQGPEFLTYFQNEAQLDKSGLPSDRFFAERPEGSVSTLKIQRTQQEDSAVYLCASSLASGSSYEQYFGPGTRLTVT.

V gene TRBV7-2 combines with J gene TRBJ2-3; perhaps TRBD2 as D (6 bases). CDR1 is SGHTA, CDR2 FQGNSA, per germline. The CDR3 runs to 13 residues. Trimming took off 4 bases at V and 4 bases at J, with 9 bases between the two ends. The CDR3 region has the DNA TGTGCCAGCAGCTCCCGCGGGGCAGATACGCAGTATTTT. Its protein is CASSSRGADTQYF. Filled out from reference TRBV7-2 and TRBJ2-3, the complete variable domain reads GAGVSQSPSNKVTEKGKDVELRCDPISGHTALYWYRQSLGQGLEFLIYFQGNSAPDKSGLPSDRFSAERTGGSVSTLTIQRTQQEDSAVYLCASSSRGADTQYFGPGTRLTVL.

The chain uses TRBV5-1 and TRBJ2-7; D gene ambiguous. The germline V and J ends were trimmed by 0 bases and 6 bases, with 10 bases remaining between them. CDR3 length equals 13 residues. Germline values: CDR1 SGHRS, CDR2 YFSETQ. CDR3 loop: CASSLASSLEQYF. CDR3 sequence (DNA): TGCGCCAGCAGCTTGGCGTCTTCCCTCGAGCAGTACTTC. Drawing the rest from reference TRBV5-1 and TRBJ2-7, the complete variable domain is KAGVTQTPRYLIKTRGQQVTLSCSPISGHRSVSWYQQTPGQGLQFLFEYFSETQRNKGNFPGRFSGRQFSNSRSEMNVSTLELGDSALYLCASSLASSLEQYFGPGTRLTVT.